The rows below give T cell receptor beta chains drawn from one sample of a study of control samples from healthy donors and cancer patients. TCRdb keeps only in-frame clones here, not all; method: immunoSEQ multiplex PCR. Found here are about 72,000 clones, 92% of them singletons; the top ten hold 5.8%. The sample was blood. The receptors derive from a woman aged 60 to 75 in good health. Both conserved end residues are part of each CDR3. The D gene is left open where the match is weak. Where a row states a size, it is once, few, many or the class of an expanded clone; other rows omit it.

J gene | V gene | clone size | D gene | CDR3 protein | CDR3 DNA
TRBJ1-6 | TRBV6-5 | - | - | CASSLLGQGSSPLHF | TGTGCCAGCAGTCTTCTGGGGCAGGGGTCTTCACCCCTCCACTTT
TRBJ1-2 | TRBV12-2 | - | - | CASRSRTVSIYGYTF | TGTGCAAGTCGCTCTCGGACAGTATCCATCTATGGCTACACCTTC
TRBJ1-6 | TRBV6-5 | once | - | CASSYSRQPNSPLHF | TGTGCCAGCAGTTACTCGAGACAACCTAATTCACCCCTCCACTTT
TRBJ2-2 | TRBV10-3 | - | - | CAINGNTEELFF | TGTGCCATCAACGGGAACACCGAGGAGCTGTTTTTT
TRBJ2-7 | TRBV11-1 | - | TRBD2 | CASSLEASGRAQQYF | TGTGCCAGCAGCTTAGAGGCTAGCGGGAGGGCCCAGCAGTACTTC
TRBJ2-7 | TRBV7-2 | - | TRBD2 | CASSLLGTSGTYEQYF | TGTGCCAGCAGCTTACTGGGGACTAGCGGAACCTACGAGCAGTACTTC
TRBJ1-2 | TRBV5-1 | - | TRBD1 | CASSLAGGGLGYTF | TGCGCCAGCAGCTTGGCCGGAGGGGGCCTTGGCTACACCTTC
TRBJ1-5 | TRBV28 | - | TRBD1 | CASRGTADQPQHF | TGTGCCAGCAGGGGGACAGCTGATCAGCCCCAGCATTTT
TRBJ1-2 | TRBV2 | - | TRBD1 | CASSVLGQGDGGYTF | TGTGCCAGCAGTGTACTCGGACAGGGTGATGGAGGCTACACCTTC
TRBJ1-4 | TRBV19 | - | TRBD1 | CASARQGLSLREKLFF | TGTGCCAGTGCGAGACAGGGACTTTCCCTTCGTGAAAAACTGTTTTTT
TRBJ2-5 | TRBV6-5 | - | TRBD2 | CASSYSGTRGQETQYF | TGTGCCAGCAGTTACTCGGGGACTAGGGGGCAAGAGACCCAGTACTTC
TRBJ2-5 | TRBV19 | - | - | CASSEQGPETQYF | TGTGCCAGTAGTGAACAGGGTCCGGAGACCCAGTACTTC
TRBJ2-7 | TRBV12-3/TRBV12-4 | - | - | CASSLVGEQYF | TGTGCCAGCAGTTTGGTGGGGGAGCAGTACTTC
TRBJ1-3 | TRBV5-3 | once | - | CARSGQAVGSGNTIYF | TGTGCCAGAAGCGGACAAGCTGTCGGCTCTGGAAACACCATATATTTT
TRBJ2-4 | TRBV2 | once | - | CASRGRDIQYF | TGTGCCAGCAGGGGCAGGGACATTCAGTACTTC
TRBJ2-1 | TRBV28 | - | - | CASSSPGVRGNEQFF | TGTGCCAGCAGTTCCCCGGGAGTGAGGGGGAATGAGCAGTTCTTC
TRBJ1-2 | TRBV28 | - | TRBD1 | CASSKDRGRNGYTF | TGTGCCAGCAGTAAAGACAGGGGGCGGAATGGCTACACCTTC
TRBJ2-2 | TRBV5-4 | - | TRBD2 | CASSSGGISNTGELFF | TGTGCCAGCAGCTCGGGGGGGATTTCGAACACCGGGGAGCTGTTTTTT
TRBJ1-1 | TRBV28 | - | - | CASSQPNTEAFF | TGTGCCAGCAGTCAACCGAACACTGAAGCTTTCTTT
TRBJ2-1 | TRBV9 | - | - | CASSVEQGSYNEQFF | TGTGCCAGCAGCGTAGAACAGGGTTCCTACAATGAGCAGTTCTTC
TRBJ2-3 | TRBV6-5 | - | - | CASRGLGRTDTQYF | TGTGCCAGCAGAGGCCTAGGGAGGACAGATACGCAGTATTTT
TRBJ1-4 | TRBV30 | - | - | CAWSVISTNEKLFF | TGTGCCTGGAGCGTCATCTCAACTAATGAAAAACTGTTTTTT
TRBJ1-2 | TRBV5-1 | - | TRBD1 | CASSPGQGHYGYTF | TGCGCCAGCAGCCCCGGACAGGGGCACTATGGCTACACCTTC
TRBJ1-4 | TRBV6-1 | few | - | CASSEYGAGEKLFF | TGTGCCAGCAGTGAATATGGGGCAGGTGAAAAACTGTTTTTT
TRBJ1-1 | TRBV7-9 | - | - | CASSLLGQTIKPFF | TGTGCCAGCAGCTTATTAGGGCAGACTATAAAGCCTTTCTTT
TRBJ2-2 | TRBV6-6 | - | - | CASSYGTGELFF | TGTGCCAGCAGTTACGGGACCGGGGAGCTGTTTTTT
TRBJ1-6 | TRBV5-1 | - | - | CASSLRTVNSPLHF | TGCGCCAGCAGCTTGAGGACAGTAAATTCACCCCTCCACTTT
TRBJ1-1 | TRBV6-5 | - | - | CASSSGVNTEAFF | TGTGCCAGCAGTTCCGGGGTGAACACTGAAGCTTTCTTT
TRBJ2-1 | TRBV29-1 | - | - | CSVEYLGDEQFF | TGCAGCGTTGAATACCTAGGGGATGAGCAGTTCTTC
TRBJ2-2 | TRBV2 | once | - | CASSPEGRNTGELFF | TGTGCCAGCAGTCCCGAGGGGCGGAACACCGGGGAGCTGTTTTTT
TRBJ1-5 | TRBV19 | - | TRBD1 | CASSKSRQGPTNQPQHF | TGTGCCAGTAGTAAGTCTAGACAGGGCCCCACCAATCAGCCCCAGCATTTT
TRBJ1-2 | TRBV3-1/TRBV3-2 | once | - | CASSPAGQVGGYTF | TGTGCCAGCAGCCCGGCAGGTCAAGTAGGTGGCTACACCTTC
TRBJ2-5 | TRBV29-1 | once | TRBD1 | CSVGAGTGGYGETQYF | TGCAGCGTTGGGGCGGGGACAGGAGGATATGGGGAGACCCAGTACTTC
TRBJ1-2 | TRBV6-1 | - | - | CASSELDWGNYGYTF | TGTGCCAGCAGTGAACTGGACTGGGGGAACTATGGCTACACCTTC
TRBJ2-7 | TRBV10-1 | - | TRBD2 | CASSEAGGNSGEQYF | TGCGCCAGCAGTGAGGCGGGGGGCAATTCGGGCGAGCAGTACTTC
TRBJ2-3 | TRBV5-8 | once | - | CASSLSGTDTQYF | TGTGCCAGCAGCCTCTCCGGCACAGATACGCAGTATTTT
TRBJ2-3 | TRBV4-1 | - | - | CASSQQGGADTQYF | TGCGCCAGCAGCCAACAGGGGGGCGCAGATACGCAGTATTTT
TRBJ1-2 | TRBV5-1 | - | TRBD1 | CASHSDRVYGYTF | TGCGCCAGCCACTCCGACAGGGTATATGGCTACACCTTC
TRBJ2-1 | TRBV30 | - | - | CAATGGNYNEQFF | TGTGCCGCCACCGGAGGGAACTACAATGAGCAGTTCTTC
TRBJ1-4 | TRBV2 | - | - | CASILRGAGEKLFF | TGTGCCAGCATCCTTCGGGGGGCCGGAGAAAAACTGTTTTTT
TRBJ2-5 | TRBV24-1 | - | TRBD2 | CATSGGSVETQYF | TGTGCCACCAGTGGCGGGAGTGTTGAGACCCAGTACTTC
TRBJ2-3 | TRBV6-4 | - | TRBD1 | CASSRTGEGTDTQYF | TGTGCCAGCAGTAGGACAGGGGAGGGTACAGATACGCAGTATTTT
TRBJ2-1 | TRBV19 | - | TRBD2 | CASSALGAGGPWGGSYNEQFF | TGTGCCAGTAGTGCCCTTGGCGCGGGAGGGCCGTGGGGGGGCTCCTACAATGAGCAGTTCTTC
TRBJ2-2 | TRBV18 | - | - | CASSPRITSGTTNTGELFF | TGTGCCAGCTCACCACGTATTACATCCGGGACCACGAACACCGGGGAGCTGTTTTTT
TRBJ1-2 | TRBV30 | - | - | CAWSVPGEANYGYTF | TGTGCCTGGAGTGTACCGGGGGAAGCTAACTATGGCTACACCTTC
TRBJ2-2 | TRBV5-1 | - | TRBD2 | CASSATSGSPGELFF | TGCGCCAGCAGCGCGACTAGCGGGAGTCCCGGGGAGCTGTTTTTT
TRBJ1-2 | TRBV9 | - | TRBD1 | CASSEGTGTYYGYTF | TGTGCCAGCAGCGAGGGGACAGGGACGTACTATGGCTACACCTTC
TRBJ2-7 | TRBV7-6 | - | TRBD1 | CASSPRQGFAGQYF | TGTGCCAGCAGCCCCAGACAGGGATTCGCAGGGCAGTACTTC
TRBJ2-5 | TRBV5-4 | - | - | CASSPDPMGQETQYF | TGTGCCAGCAGCCCGGACCCGATGGGACAAGAGACCCAGTACTTC
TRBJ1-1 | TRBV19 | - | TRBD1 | CASSTPTGSGNTEAFF | TGTGCCAGTAGTACCCCGACAGGGTCAGGGAACACTGAAGCTTTCTTT
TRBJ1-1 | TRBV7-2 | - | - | CASGNTGNTEAFF | TGTGCCAGCGGCAATACGGGGAACACTGAAGCTTTCTTT
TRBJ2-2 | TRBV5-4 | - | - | CASSSERDSNTGELFF | TGTGCCAGCAGCTCCGAGCGGGACAGTAACACCGGGGAGCTGTTTTTT
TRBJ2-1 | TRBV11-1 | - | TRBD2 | CASSIAGVVYEQFF | TGTGCCAGCAGTATAGCGGGAGTGGTTTATGAGCAGTTCTTC
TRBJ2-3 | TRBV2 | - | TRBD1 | CASSRTGGTDTQYF | TGTGCCAGCAGTCGGACAGGGGGAACAGATACGCAGTATTTT
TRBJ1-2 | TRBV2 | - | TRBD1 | CASRGTGHGYTF | TGTGCCAGCAGGGGGACAGGGCATGGCTACACCTTC
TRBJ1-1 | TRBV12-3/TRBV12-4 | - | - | CASSPTVMSEAFF | TGTGCCAGCAGTCCGACAGTGATGTCTGAAGCTTTCTTT
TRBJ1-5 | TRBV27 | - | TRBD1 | CASALTGGAGNQPQHF | TGTGCCAGCGCCTTAACAGGGGGCGCTGGCAATCAGCCCCAGCATTTT